This T cell receptor (beta chain) was captured in a study of blood T cell repertoires in COVID-19. TCRdb's copy holds only in-frame clones and misses some; the assay was immunoSEQ multiplex PCR. Among 200,000 or so clones, roughly 89% were seen once, and the ten largest hold under 2.5%. The source material was PBMCs or T cells enriched from blood (not recorded which). This sequence originates from a woman aged 40 to 50 with acute COVID-19.

The CDR3 spells CASSSGGSYEQYF. The CDR3, as DNA: TGTGCCAGCAGTTCCGGCGGTTCCTACGAGCAGTACTTC. The chain uses TRBV7-8 and TRBJ2-7, with no clear D. V lost 6 bases and J lost 1, with 10 bases in between. Germline V gene data show CDR1 as SGHVS and CDR2 as FQNEAQ. This CDR3 comprises 13 residues.